The 2 T cell receptor beta chains below all came from one sample that was sequenced in a study of blood T cell repertoires in COVID-19. Repertoires were generated with immunoSEQ multiplex PCR, while TCRdb's copy carries only in-frame clones and drops some. This table holds about 300,000 clones, around 87% found once. Material: peripheral blood. The receptors shown here come from a man aged 65 to 85 with acute or convalescent COVID-19.

This sequence joins TRBV27 and TRBJ1-6; the D is unclear. Trimming removed 4 bases from V and 5 bases from J, with 18 bases in between. CDR1 is MNHEY, CDR2 SMNVEV, per germline (reference sequence). This CDR3 has 17 amino acids. The CDR3 region has the DNA TGTGCCAGCAGTTCTTTTATGAGGGATTGGGATAATTCACCCCTCCACTTT. Its translation is CASSSFMRDWDNSPLHF.

The chain employs TRBV7-8 and TRBJ1-2; weak D call: TRBD1 (6 bases). CDR3 length: 16 amino acids. The germline V and J ends were trimmed by 0 bases and 4 bases, with 15 bases remaining between them. CDR1 SGHVS and CDR2 FQNEAQ come from the germline V gene. This CDR3 reads CASSLAPVRGSYGYTF. The DNA of the CDR3 is TGTGCCAGCAGCTTAGCGCCAGTCAGGGGTAGCTATGGCTACACCTTC.